This is a list of T cell receptor beta chains from one sample in a study of Ad26.COV2.S vaccination and SARS-CoV-2 variants. Data came from immunoSEQ multiplex PCR; TCRdb stores just in-frame clones and leaves some out. The data hold around 350,000 clones, with around 92% observed a single time. Material: peripheral blood, obtained after recovery from COVID-19. The origin of the receptors is a human donor who had recovered from COVID-19. Both conserved end residues are part of each CDR3. D genes are given only for firm matches. Some rows mark clone size as missing; the rest say once, few, many or name a class of expanded clone.

d_gene: TRBD1; v_gene: TRBV5-1; abundance: .; j_gene: TRBJ1-1; CDR3aa: CASQTGGANTEAFF; CDR3nt: TGCGCCAGCCAGACAGGGGGCGCGAACACTGAAGCTTTCTTT
d_gene: TRBD1; v_gene: TRBV6-5; abundance: once; j_gene: TRBJ2-7; CDR3aa: CASSKGQGPYEQYF; CDR3nt: TGTGCCAGCAGCAAGGGACAGGGACCCTACGAGCAGTACTTC
d_gene: TRBD2; v_gene: TRBV5-3; abundance: .; j_gene: TRBJ2-3; CDR3aa: CARSLDLAGESTDTQYF; CDR3nt: TGTGCCAGAAGCTTGGACCTAGCGGGGGAGTCCACAGATACGCAGTATTTT
d_gene: TRBD2; v_gene: TRBV5-1; abundance: .; j_gene: TRBJ2-3; CDR3aa: CASSLGGASGGTNTQYF; CDR3nt: TGCGCCAGCAGCTTGGGAGGGGCAAGCGGGGGGACGAATACGCAGTATTTT
d_gene: TRBD1; v_gene: TRBV5-6; abundance: .; j_gene: TRBJ1-5; CDR3aa: CASSFGQGDWPQHF; CDR3nt: TGTGCCAGCAGCTTCGGGCAGGGGGATTGGCCCCAGCATTTT
d_gene: TRBD1; v_gene: TRBV7-8; abundance: .; j_gene: TRBJ1-3; CDR3aa: CASSLGQGSGNTIYF; CDR3nt: TGTGCCAGCAGCTTGGGACAGGGATCTGGAAACACCATATATTTT
d_gene: TRBD2; v_gene: TRBV5-4; abundance: .; j_gene: TRBJ2-5; CDR3aa: CASSGLAGGRETQYF; CDR3nt: TGTGCCAGCAGCGGTCTTGCGGGGGGGCGAGAGACCCAGTACTTC
d_gene: .; v_gene: TRBV7-8; abundance: .; j_gene: TRBJ1-1; CDR3aa: CASSLGLTEAFF; CDR3nt: TGTGCCAGCAGCTTAGGTTTAACTGAAGCTTTCTTT
d_gene: TRBD2; v_gene: TRBV2; abundance: .; j_gene: TRBJ2-3; CDR3aa: CASRERGASGGALTDTQYF; CDR3nt: TGTGCCAGTAGGGAAAGGGGTGCTAGCGGGGGGGCCTTGACAGATACGCAGTATTTT
d_gene: .; v_gene: TRBV5-6; abundance: .; j_gene: TRBJ1-2; CDR3aa: CASSVGTGKFYGYTF; CDR3nt: TGTGCCAGCAGCGTTGGGACGGGAAAGTTTTATGGCTACACCTTC